This passage covers 28 T cell receptor beta chains from one sample sequenced in a study of cytomegalovirus exposure and HLA in healthy donors. Data came from immunoSEQ multiplex PCR; TCRdb stores just in-frame clones and leaves some out. The top ten clones hold around 2.5% of a sample with 150,000 to 200,000 clones, 70% to 90% of them seen once. Input material: PBMCs. Receptor source: a man between 25 and 39 years old in good health and CMV-seropositive.

The chain recombines TRBV6-6 with TRBJ1-1; D is unclear. Trimming took off 3 bases at V and 1 base at J, with 3 bases between the two ends. The germline gives CDR1 MNHNY, CDR2 SVGAGI (reference sequence). This CDR3 is built from 12 residues. This CDR3 reads CASSYRNTEAFF. The CDR3 DNA reads TGTGCCAGCAGTTATAGGAACACTGAAGCTTTCTTT.

This clone was picked up a small number of times. One junction end disagrees with the germline gene, perhaps due to a read error. The chain uses TRBV5-6 and TRBJ2-7; TRBD2 agrees at 9 bases. The V gene's germline CDR1 is SGHDT and CDR2 YYEEEE. This CDR3 spans 15 amino acids. The CDR3 DNA reads as TGTGCCAGCAGTTTGGGACTAGCACCTAACTACGAGCAGTACTTC. Encoded protein: CASSLGLAPNYEQYF.

The chain carries TRBV19 and TRBJ2-5, with D possibly TRBD2 on 5 matching bases. Germline CDR1 and CDR2: LNHDA and SQIVND (reference sequence). The V and J ends lost 4 bases and 5 bases respectively, with 8 bases between them. The CDR3 is made up of 12 amino acids. CDR3 DNA: TGTGCCAGTAGTAGACGAGGGGAGACCCAGTACTTC. Translated: CASSRRGETQYF.

The rearrangement links TRBV6-5 to TRBJ1-3; D is uncertain. Trimming pared 5 bases from V and 2 bases from J, leaving 7 bases between. Germline CDR1 reads MNHEY; CDR2 reads SVGAGI. CDR3 length: 13 amino acids. The CDR3 protein is CASSRGPGNTIYF. DNA for the CDR3: TGTGCCAGCAGTAGAGGCCCTGGAAACACCATATATTTT.

This clone was observed a handful of times. This rearrangement joins TRBV11-2 to TRBJ1-2; 9 nucleotides align to TRBD1. V shed 3 bases, J shed 7 bases, and the junction held 6 bases outside the gene matches. Germline-derived CDR1 and CDR2 are SGHAT and FQNNGV. The CDR3 totals 14 residues. The CDR3 sequence is CASSFTGGVGGYTF. CDR3 sequence (DNA): TGTGCCAGCAGCTTCACAGGGGGCGTGGGTGGCTACACCTTC.

V is TRBV15 and J is TRBJ1-2, with D maybe TRBD1 (6 bases). CDR1 is LNHNV, CDR2 YYDKDF, per germline (reference sequence). This CDR3 comprises 14 residues. Trimming pared 0 bases from V and 5 bases from J, leaving 10 bases between. CDR3 residues: CATSRDQGWYGYTF. The CDR3 DNA follows: TGTGCCACCAGCAGAGATCAGGGGTGGTATGGCTACACCTTC.

The V and J genes are TRBV29-1 and TRBJ2-7; 7 bases are a match to TRBD2. There are 13 residues in the CDR3. Germline CDR1 reads SQVTM; CDR2 reads ANQGSEA. V lost 7 bases and J lost 3; bases outside the gene matches: 9. The CDR3 coding sequence is TGCAGCGCCTTGGGAGGGGCGCTCTACGAGCAGTACTTC. As protein: CSALGGALYEQYF.

The rearrangement links TRBV9 to TRBJ1-1, with 7 bases that match TRBD1. The germline V gene encodes CDR1 SGDLS and CDR2 YYNGEE. The V segment lost 0 bases and the J segment 5 bases; nucleotides outside the gene matches: 7. CDR3 size: 15 residues. CDR3 coding DNA: TGTGCCAGCAGCGTAGTAAAGGGGGCCCGGACTGAAGCTTTCTTT. Amino acids: CASSVVKGARTEAFF.

V and J are TRBV13 and TRBJ2-2; 7 nucleotides match TRBD2. J gave up 3 bases and V 8 bases, and 6 bases lay outside the gene matches. Germline V gene lookup returns CDR1 PRHDT and CDR2 FYEKMQ (reference sequence). This CDR3 is 14 amino acids long. CDR3 in amino acids: CASRTRGDTGELFF. In DNA form, the CDR3 reads TGTGCCAGCCGCACACGGGGGGACACCGGGGAGCTGTTTTTT.

The chain recombines TRBV4-1 with TRBJ2-3; 12 bases are a match to TRBD2. CDR3 size: 18 residues. Germline V lookup: CDR1 MGHRA, CDR2 YSYEKL. V dropped 4 bases and J dropped 3; count of bases not matched to a gene: 11. CDR3 sequence: CASSRGGASGGATDTQYF. The DNA of the CDR3 is TGCGCCAGCAGCCGCGGGGGGGCTAGCGGGGGGGCAACAGATACGCAGTATTTT.

This clone has only one observation. CDR3 coding DNA: TGTGCCATCAGAGGACTCGATAGGACAGGGGACTATGGCTACACCTTC. The encoded protein is CAIRGLDRTGDYGYTF. The chain combines TRBV10-3 with TRBJ1-2, with TRBD1 matching 9 bases. The ends lost 6 bases at V and 3 bases at J; junction bases unmatched: 11. Looked up from germline, CDR1 is ENHRY and CDR2 is SYGVKD. The CDR3 contains 16 residues.

The V gene is TRBV7-2, the J gene TRBJ1-1; 9 bases agree with TRBD1. The CDR3 runs to 17 residues. V gave up 5 bases and J gave up 5 bases; unmatched junction bases: 15. The V gene's germline CDR1 is SGHTA and CDR2 FQGNSA. CDR3 DNA sequence: TGTGCCAGCAGCCCTGGGACAGGGTCGGTTGCGGAAACTGAAGCTTTCTTT. This gives the protein CASSPGTGSVAETEAFF.

The chain joins TRBV9 to TRBJ2-1; 8 bases are shared with TRBD1. The germline CDR1 and CDR2 sequences are SGDLS and YYNGEE. V dropped 2 bases and J dropped 5; count of bases not matched to a gene: 6. This CDR3 contains 15 residues. CDR3 nucleotide sequence: TGTGCCAGCAGCGTCAAAGGGACAGGAGACAATGAGCAGTTCTTC. It codes for CASSVKGTGDNEQFF.

This rearrangement joins TRBV4-2 to TRBJ1-2; D uncertain. Per germline, CDR1 LGHNA and CDR2 YNFKEQ. This CDR3 has 15 residues. V lost 1 base to trimming and J lost 0 bases, with 9 bases between them. CDR3 sequence: CASSQGLTANYGYTF. The CDR3 DNA is TGTGCCAGCAGCCAAGGATTAACAGCTAACTATGGCTACACCTTC.

The chain uses TRBV30 and TRBJ1-1; possibly TRBD1 for D (6 bases). V lost 2 bases and J lost 3, with 10 bases in between. This CDR3 is 13 amino acids long. Germline V gives CDR1 GTSNPN, CDR2 SVGIG (reference sequence). The CDR3 nucleotides read TGTGCCTGGAGTTCGACAGGATACACTGAAGCTTTCTTT. Encoded protein: CAWSSTGYTEAFF.

The rearrangement links TRBV9 to TRBJ2-1; D uncertain. Trimming shortened V by 4 bases and J by 0 bases, and 8 bases separated the two germline ends. The length of the CDR3 is 14 residues. The germline V gene has CDR1 SGDLS and CDR2 YYNGEE. CDR3 protein: CASSPGSSYNEQFF. As DNA, the CDR3 is TGTGCCAGCAGCCCTGGCAGCTCCTACAATGAGCAGTTCTTC.

V gene TRBV25-1 combines with J gene TRBJ2-7; D perhaps matches TRBD2 (5 bases). The CDR3 has 14 amino acids. From germline, CDR1 is MGHDK and CDR2 SYGVNS. Trimming removed 1 base at V and 3 bases at J, with 10 bases between. In DNA form, the CDR3 reads TGTGCCAGCAGTGAATCTAGCAGTGGCTACGAGCAGTACTTC. This sequence encodes CASSESSSGYEQYF.

A word on this clone: Other nucleotide sequences from this sample produce the same CDR3. The J gene is TRBJ2-7, the V gene TRBV29-1; 8 nucleotides line up with TRBD1. The CDR3 runs 15 residues. Germline assignment: CDR1 SQVTM and CDR2 ANQGSEA. With V trimmed by 7 bases and J by 12 bases, 23 bases remained unmatched. CDR3 coding DNA: TGCAGCGCTCTGCCGCGTGCGGGACAGGCCATTCCTCGGTACTTC. Translated: CSALPRAGQAIPRYF.

The chain couples TRBV10-1 to TRBJ2-7, with a tentative D call TRBD1 (5 bases). Germline CDR1 WNHNN, CDR2 SYGVQD (reference sequence). V shed 6 bases and J shed 2 bases, with 11 bases lying between them. This CDR3 spans 13 amino acids. The CDR3 DNA sequence: TGCGCCAGCAGGCTTGACAGCACCTACGAGCAGTACTTC. Its protein product is CASRLDSTYEQYF.

This sequence joins TRBV7-8 and TRBJ1-1; D unclear. Germline CDR1 reads SGHVS; CDR2 reads FQNEAQ. CDR3 length: 13 residues. V was cut by 6 bases and J by 2 bases, with 10 bases left in between. The CDR3 reads CASSLNFNTEAFF. The CDR3 DNA sequence: TGTGCCAGCAGTCTAAACTTCAACACTGAAGCTTTCTTT.

V usage is TRBV7-2 and J usage is TRBJ2-1; weak D call: TRBD2 (5 bases). This CDR3 has 15 amino acids. Trimming shortened V by 5 bases and J by 4 bases, and 15 bases separated the two germline ends. CDR1 and CDR2 from the germline V gene are SGHTA and FQGNSA. The CDR3 region is CASSPLGIAYNEQFF. In DNA, the CDR3 is TGTGCCAGCAGCCCCCTAGGGATAGCGTACAATGAGCAGTTCTTC.

J is TRBJ2-3 and V is TRBV13, with 15 bases that match TRBD2. Germline CDR1 PRHDT, CDR2 FYEKMQ (reference sequence). Trimming took 0 bases from V and 7 from J; bases not matched to a gene: 17. This CDR3 has 21 amino acids. The CDR3 DNA sequence: TGTGCCAGCAGCTTAGGTCAGGGGGGACTAGCGGGGGGATTCCCTGCGAATACGCAGTATTTT. Amino acids: CASSLGQGGLAGGFPANTQYF.

The rearrangement links TRBV7-3 to TRBJ2-2; tentatively, D is TRBD2 (5 bases). The CDR3 consists of 13 residues. V dropped 4 bases and J dropped 7 bases, with 10 bases sitting between them. CDR1 is SGHTA and CDR2 is FQGTGA in the germline V gene. The CDR3 sequence is CASSSGLHGELFF. In nucleotides, the CDR3 is TGTGCCAGCAGCTCCGGACTTCACGGGGAGCTGTTTTTT. Using reference TRBV7-3 and TRBJ2-2 for the parts outside the CDR3, the full variable domain is GAGVSQTPSNKVTEKGKYVELRCDPISGHTALYWYRQSLGQGPEFLIYFQGTGAADDSGLPNDRFFAVRPEGSVSTLKIQRTERGDSAVYLCASSSGLHGELFFGEGSRLTVL.

The chain is built from TRBV7-2 and TRBJ1-2, with 7 bases that match TRBD1. The CDR3 is 15 amino acids. CDR1 and CDR2 (germline): SGHTA, FQGNSA. V trimming: 1 base; J trimming: 3 bases; junction bases outside the gene matches: 5. As DNA, the CDR3 is TGTGCCAGCAGCTTAGATACAGGGGAATACTATGGCTACACCTTC. This translates into CASSLDTGEYYGYTF. Together with reference TRBV7-2 and TRBJ1-2, the CDR3 gives the full variable domain: GAGVSQSPSNKVTEKGKDVELRCDPISGHTALYWYRQSLGQGLEFLIYFQGNSAPDKSGLPSDRFSAERTGGSVSTLTIQRTQQEDSAVYLCASSLDTGEYYGYTFGSGTRLTVV.

The chain links TRBV4-3 to TRBJ2-2, with 9 bases aligning to TRBD1. Germline CDR1 is LGHNA and CDR2 is YSLEER. The CDR3 spans 17 residues. V lost 0 bases and J lost 3; bases outside the gene matches: 5. In DNA form, the CDR3 reads TGCGCCAGCAGCCAAGATACGGGACAGGGTTACACCGGGGAGCTGTTTTTT. Translation: CASSQDTGQGYTGELFF.

Only one count was recorded for this clone. V is TRBV6-1 and J is TRBJ1-2; D is uncertain. The CDR3 is 10 amino acids. Germline V CDR1 and CDR2: MNHNS, SASEGT. Trimming shortened V by 4 bases and J by 5 bases, and 2 bases separated the two germline ends. CDR3 sequence: CASSAYGYTF. As DNA, the CDR3 is TGTGCCAGCAGTGCTTATGGCTACACCTTC.

The J gene is TRBJ2-2, the V gene TRBV4-2, with 14 bases identical to TRBD2. After removal of 0 bases from V and 6 bases from J, the junction contained 3 bases not matched to a gene. This CDR3 has 17 residues. Germline lookup yields CDR1 LGHNA and CDR2 YNFKEQ. This CDR3 is CASSQDVTSGGAGELFF. The CDR3 DNA reads TGTGCCAGCAGCCAAGATGTGACTAGCGGGGGGGCCGGGGAGCTGTTTTTT.

This clone came up a few times. This rearrangement joins TRBV6-5 to TRBJ2-7; tentative D call: TRBD1 (5 bases). Trimming pared 6 bases from V and 3 bases from J, leaving 12 bases between. This CDR3 contains 13 residues. Germline CDR1 reads MNHEY; CDR2 reads SVGAGI. The CDR3 loop reads CASSLDINYEQYF. The CDR3 nucleotides read TGTGCCAGCAGCTTGGACATAAACTACGAGCAGTACTTC.